Sequencing of this T cell receptor (beta chain) was carried out in a study of T cell repertoires in cytomegalovirus infection. CDR3 length equals 13 residues. Deletions cut 6 bases from V and 4 bases from J, with 12 bases between. One entry per CDR3 protein, called by TCRdb with MiXCR from the reads. The table records 55,000 to 85,000 distinct CDR3 sequences, approximately 20% of them present only once. This clonotype was observed at least ten times. Its antigen is still unknown. The chain carries TRBV12-3 or TRBV12-4 and TRBJ1-1; the D is unclear. The sequence derives from a human donor in good health (CMV status not recorded). Some clones in this sample may be carry-over from other donors' samples. This specimen was CD8+ T cells from cultured PBMCs, taken from culture after CMV antigen stimulation. The CDR3 nucleotides are TGTGCCAGCAGATTAAAAGGAGGCACTGAAGCTTTCTTT. Its protein product is CASRLKGGTEAFF.